A selection of T cell receptor beta chains follows, all from one sample in a study of a mutant IDH1 vaccine in newly diagnosed glioma. Some clones are missing from TCRdb's copy, which holds only in-frame ones; the method was immunoSEQ multiplex PCR. The sample consists of 45,000 to 70,000 clones, about 91% of them appearing once. Sequencing was performed on PBMCs, taken from a glioma patient treated with radiotherapy, temozolomide or both. These TCRs come from a man aged 45-65 years with glioma. The conserved cysteine and the conserved F or W are not part of the CDR3 here.

v_call: TRBV7-9; j_call: TRBJ1-2; cdr3_aa: ASSLAGGLYGYT
v_call: TRBV5-4; j_call: TRBJ2-7; cdr3_aa: ASSSTSSSYEQY
v_call: TRBV19; j_call: TRBJ1-5; cdr3_aa: ATEEGSQINQPQH
v_call: TRBV28; j_call: TRBJ2-2; cdr3_aa: ASSFYTGELF
v_call: TRBV6-4; j_call: TRBJ2-3; cdr3_aa: ASSEAGGTDTQY
v_call: TRBV6-6; j_call: TRBJ2-7; cdr3_aa: AVLAASYEQY
v_call: TRBV27; j_call: TRBJ2-2; cdr3_aa: ASSLSFAGELF
v_call: TRBV11-2; j_call: TRBJ2-3; cdr3_aa: ASSLSPSVGTQY
v_call: TRBV2; j_call: TRBJ1-1; cdr3_aa: ASSDSGARINTEAF
v_call: TRBV4-3; j_call: TRBJ1-2; cdr3_aa: ASSQAGGYGYT
v_call: TRBV7-9; j_call: TRBJ2-3; cdr3_aa: ASSQTGIDTQY
v_call: TRBV29-1; j_call: TRBJ2-1; cdr3_aa: SVESPSGFSYNEQF
v_call: TRBV6-6; j_call: TRBJ1-5; cdr3_aa: ATTGTDSNQPQH
v_call: TRBV4-3; j_call: TRBJ1-2; cdr3_aa: ASSQDRGGGADGYT
v_call: TRBV30; j_call: TRBJ1-5; cdr3_aa: AWSSGEHQPQH
v_call: TRBV19; j_call: TRBJ2-1; cdr3_aa: ASRASNMGEQF
v_call: TRBV6-5; j_call: TRBJ1-1; cdr3_aa: ASSSWGGTEAF
v_call: TRBV4-1; j_call: TRBJ2-1; cdr3_aa: ASSQNGGSYNEQF
v_call: TRBV7-2; j_call: TRBJ2-3; cdr3_aa: ASSLALLGETQY
v_call: TRBV28; j_call: TRBJ2-4; cdr3_aa: GGADKNIQY
v_call: TRBV4-2; j_call: TRBJ2-7; cdr3_aa: ASSQDRTRVREQY
v_call: TRBV7-2; j_call: TRBJ2-7; cdr3_aa: ASSPQVAYEQY
v_call: TRBV7-2; j_call: TRBJ2-1; cdr3_aa: ASSFGRGGSYNEQF
v_call: TRBV9; j_call: TRBJ1-2; cdr3_aa: ASSVYGYT
v_call: TRBV27; j_call: TRBJ2-7; cdr3_aa: ASGVGGAYEQY
v_call: TRBV28; j_call: TRBJ2-6; cdr3_aa: ASSLLGHDSGANVLT
v_call: TRBV7-2; j_call: TRBJ2-7; cdr3_aa: ASSPERLALGWVYEQY
v_call: TRBV5-1; j_call: TRBJ2-2; cdr3_aa: ASSLLGPNTGELF
v_call: TRBV5-6; j_call: TRBJ2-1; cdr3_aa: ASSSGTGTAIYNEQF
v_call: TRBV15; j_call: TRBJ1-4; cdr3_aa: ATSRGGGDTEKLF
v_call: TRBV13; j_call: TRBJ1-1; cdr3_aa: ASSPGTQNTEAF
v_call: TRBV12-1; j_call: TRBJ2-4; cdr3_aa: ASSFRLAGGLVAKNIQY